Sequencing of this TCR beta chain was carried out in a study of beta chain features in type 1 diabetes (dated by TCRdb to 2017 to 2018). For the wider study: Mean age, gender distribution, total cell number and subset yield did not differ between patients and healthy donors. A total of over 90,000,000 sorted cells were examined across all samples, and a strong correlation was observed between cell number per subset and RNA yield. The study compared TCRB repertoires of sorted circulating CD4+ T cell subsets between recently diagnosed type 1 diabetes patients and matched healthy donors. Whereas all 30 or so donors provided naive and central memory subsets, regulatory and stem cell-like memory subsets were isolated from just 8 patients and about eight healthy donors.

Results the study describes overall, beyond this receptor: Because cDNA rather than genomic DNA was sequenced, highly expressing activated cells could have been over-represented, although no difference in activation and CD3 levels was found between groups. Patients with type 1 diabetes made fewer insertions and deleted more nucleotides at VDJ recombination sites, implying thymic rearrangement abnormalities. The naive, central memory and regulatory TCRB repertoires appeared to resemble one another more closely among patients than among healthy donors. Only small numbers of individuals were included in the HLA sub-analyses, which left unresolved whether HLA type had any influence on TCRB rearrangement. Shorter templates might be favored by PCR, yet because patient and control samples were amplified and corrected together, any such skew would affect both groups equally. A moderate but significant shortening of TCRB CDR3 length was observed in type 1 diabetes patients in all four CD4+ subsets.

Each donor gave one peripheral blood draw, averaging approximately 120 mL, which was collected into heparinised tubes. Using a panel that included CD45RO, CCR7, CD25, CD127, CD95 and CD27, naive, central memory, regulatory and stem cell-like memory CD4+ T cells were sorted on a BD FACSAria II. Every sorted population had a purity above 95%. PBMCs were isolated right away by Lymphoprep density gradient centrifugation and were stained directly, without culture. So that batch effects would be minimized, each experiment stained and sorted samples in pairs, pairing one healthy donor with one patient. This clone was seen a handful of times. Its antigen is still unknown. Base-call qualities are not available, and no considerably larger clone is one nucleotide away. CDR1 and CDR2 are read off the germline V gene as KGHSH and LQKENI. The CDR3 numbers 14 residues from cysteine through phenylalanine. Only the CDR3 DNA is retained, 42 bases long and in frame from the first base. V is clipped by 6 bases and J by 1 base, and the sequence between their germline boundaries is 10 bases long.

All of the isolated RNA was reverse transcribed with the High Capacity cDNA Reverse Transcription Kit, so expressed TCRB transcripts were sequenced. Deep immunoSEQ sequencing was performed on naive, central memory and regulatory T cell samples, with an average of approximately 4 million total reads per sample. Sorted cells were lysed in RLT buffer and RNA was extracted with DNase-treated RNeasy Micro or Mini kits, depending on cell number. To prevent cross-contamination, every cell subset was processed on its own, while patient and healthy donor samples were processed together. The immunoSEQ multiplex PCR was used to amplify TCRB sequences from cDNA, generating 87-bp fragments that spanned the CDR3 region. Amplicons were sequenced on the Illumina HiSeq platform. Per the authors' processing: PCR bias was computationally corrected using synthetic template baselines, reads within Hamming distance 2 were collapsed, and singletons that could not be merged were discarded. Reads were aligned to IMGT to assign V, D and J genes, CDR3 length, and insertions or deletions at six rearrangement sites. Within each subset, clonotype counts were normalized to the number of sorted cells before true diversity and Gini coefficients were calculated with the tcR R package. The overlap coefficient, calculated on TCRB nucleotide sequences, was used to quantify repertoire sharing. Held by TCRdb, this immuneACCESS table contains in-frame sequences only and omits some clones. Under half of the omission traces to an unresolved V gene where checked; the cause of the rest is unknown. D and trimming come from the DNA, and the V and J calls and clone size come from that table. The sample contains 130,000 to 150,000 clones, 6.9% of them found a single time. Clones ranked in the top ten supply around 1.5% of the sample.

The TCR sequence derives from a woman in her twenties or thirties in good health. The rearranged segments are TRBV18 and TRBJ1-5; TRBD1 could be the D gene, as 6 bases match. The sequencing sample was made of central memory CD4+ T cells from blood. The CDR3 protein is CASSYGQSNQPQHF. The sequenced DNA is TGTGCCAGCTCGTACGGACAGAGCAATCAGCCCCAGCATTTT.